The 19 T cell receptor beta chains below were found in one sample sequenced in a study of identical twins. TCRdb reprocessed the 5' RACE reads via MiXCR and lists one record per CDR3 protein. The sample carries hundreds of thousands of distinct CDR3 sequences, around 6.1% recorded once. The sequencing input was naive T cells sorted from blood. All receptors come from a man aged 18 to 30 in good health.

This clonotype appeared many times. The rearrangement links TRBV20-1 to TRBJ1-1; D gene ambiguous. The CDR3 runs to 13 residues. Germline values: CDR1 DFQATT, CDR2 SNEGSKA (reference sequence). Trimming removed 0 bases at V and 4 bases at J, with 9 bases between. The chain's CDR3 is CSARDQAGTEAFF. The CDR3 nucleotides read TGCAGTGCTAGAGATCAGGCGGGCACTGAAGCTTTCTTT.

This clonotype occurred many times. The chain uses TRBV5-5 and TRBJ1-5; maybe TRBD1 (5 bases). The ends were cut back, 4 bases at V and 5 bases at J, with 13 bases in the middle. This CDR3 region has 14 residues. Germline assignment: CDR1 SGHKS and CDR2 YYEKEE (reference sequence). CDR3 in DNA: TGTGCCAGCAGCACGACAGTTACCTATCAGCCCCAGCATTTT. Amino acids: CASSTTVTYQPQHF.

This clonotype was detected many times. The chain is built from TRBV20-1 and TRBJ2-1, with TRBD1 as a possible D gene (6 bases). Germline CDR1 and CDR2: DFQATT and SNEGSKA (reference sequence). V was pared by 1 base and J by 6 bases, with 16 bases between. The CDR3 consists of 15 residues. The CDR3 coding sequence is TGCAGTGCTAGAGTTACCAGGGGCCCCCTCAATGAGCAGTTCTTC. Encoded protein: CSARVTRGPLNEQFF.

This clonotype was seen more than once but under ten times. The chain is built from TRBV5-1 and TRBJ2-3, with TRBD2 matching 8 bases. The V gene end was trimmed by 0 bases and the J gene end by 1 base; junction bases not matched to a gene: 10. Per germline, CDR1 SGHRS and CDR2 YFSETQ. The length of the CDR3 is 18 residues. This CDR3 is CASSLAPLKAGGTDTQYF. The DNA of the CDR3 is TGCGCCAGCAGCTTGGCCCCCCTGAAAGCGGGGGGCACAGATACGCAGTATTTT.

This clonotype was seen a few times. The CDR3 nucleotides read TGTGCCAGCAGCGTAGTGGGACAGGGTCCCCCCTACGAGCAGTACTTC. It is translated as CASSVVGQGPPYEQYF. The genes are TRBV9 and TRBJ2-7, with 9 positions matching TRBD1. Looked up from germline, CDR1 is SGDLS and CDR2 is YYNGEE. The V segment lost 0 bases and the J segment 2 bases; nucleotides outside the gene matches: 6. This CDR3 is 16 amino acids long.

The table lists this clonotype with a few counts. The chain uses TRBV7-7 and TRBJ2-5; 12 bases line up with TRBD2. V lost 5 bases and J lost 6; bases outside the gene matches: 10. The germline V gene has CDR1 SSHAT and CDR2 FNYEAQ (reference sequence). The CDR3 has 16 amino acids. As DNA, the CDR3 is TGTGCCAGCAGCCCTGTACTAGCGGGAGGTCGAAAGACCCAGTACTTC. Protein sequence: CASSPVLAGGRKTQYF.

V is TRBV5-1 and J is TRBJ1-1, with TRBD1 matching 10 bases. The V segment lost 4 bases and the J segment 10 bases; nucleotides outside the gene matches: 7. The CDR3 contains 13 residues. Germline CDR1 and CDR2: SGHRS and YFSETQ. The CDR3 loop is CASSPGQGRGAFF. The CDR3 region has the DNA TGCGCCAGCAGCCCGGGACAGGGGAGGGGAGCTTTCTTT.

This clonotype was counted only a few times. The CDR3 loop reads CASSLRQGVDTEAFF. The CDR3 DNA follows: TGTGCCAGCAGTTTACGGCAGGGGGTCGACACTGAAGCTTTCTTT. This chain joins TRBV12-3 or TRBV12-4 and TRBJ1-1, with TRBD1 matching over 7 bases. The trim removed 2 bases at V and 3 bases at J, leaving 6 bases unmatched. The CDR3 extends over 15 amino acids.

Many counts were recorded for this clonotype. The CDR3 DNA follows: TGCAGTGCTAGACCCGAGACTAGCCCCCCAGATACGCAGTATTTT. This codes for CSARPETSPPDTQYF. This rearrangement joins TRBV20-1 to TRBJ2-3; 7 nucleotides agree with TRBD2. Losses at the gene ends were 2 bases for V and 4 bases for J; bases not matched to a gene: 9. Germline V gene sequence: CDR1 DFQATT, CDR2 SNEGSKA (reference sequence). The CDR3 sequence is 15 residues long.

Many counts were recorded for this clonotype. The rearrangement links TRBV30 to TRBJ2-5; D is uncertain. The germline V gene has CDR1 GTSNPN and CDR2 SVGIG (reference sequence). The V and J ends lost 2 bases and 2 bases respectively, with 15 bases between them. The CDR3 runs to 15 residues. The CDR3 protein is CAWSIGQRIQETQYF. CDR3 coding DNA: TGTGCCTGGAGTATCGGGCAAAGAATACAAGAGACCCAGTACTTC.

This clonotype was detected ten times or more. The J gene is TRBJ1-3, the V gene TRBV28; D ambiguous. V shed 3 bases and J shed 3 bases, with 12 bases lying between them. The CDR3 spans 15 residues. Germline CDR1 MDHEN, CDR2 SYDVKM. This CDR3 reads CASSFRRRFGNTIYF. Here the CDR3 DNA reads TGTGCCAGCAGTTTCCGCAGGAGATTTGGAAACACCATATATTTT.

This clonotype was seen at least ten times. The chain recombines TRBV12-3 or TRBV12-4 with TRBJ2-7; TRBD2 matches 9 bases. The CDR3 has 14 amino acids. V shed 6 bases and J 4 bases; nucleotides not matched to a gene: 7. The CDR3 here is CASRAGGGGYEQYF. CDR3 sequence (DNA): TGTGCCAGCAGGGCGGGGGGGGGAGGATACGAGCAGTACTTC.

This clonotype was seen at least ten times. The CDR3 protein is CSAREPYNEQFF. Written as DNA, the CDR3 is TGCAGTGCTAGGGAGCCCTACAATGAGCAGTTCTTC. The rearrangement uses TRBV20-1 and TRBJ2-1; D not resolved. In germline, CDR1 is DFQATT, CDR2 SNEGSKA (reference sequence). CDR3 length equals 12 residues. V lost 3 bases and J 2 bases, leaving 5 bases between the germline ends.

This clonotype came up many times. The genes are TRBV18 and TRBJ1-6; D call uncertain. This CDR3 is built from 14 residues. V was clipped by 1 base and J by 5 bases, with 6 bases between them. Germline CDR1 and CDR2: KGHSH and LQKENI. CDR3 residues: CASSPQGDNSPLHF. As DNA, the CDR3 is TGTGCCAGCTCACCACAGGGCGATAATTCACCCCTCCACTTT.

This clonotype was seen ten or more times. J is TRBJ1-4 and V is TRBV29-1; a weak D match, TRBD1 (6 bases). Deletions cut 4 bases from V and 8 bases from J, with 17 bases between. The CDR3 totals 14 residues. Germline CDR1 SQVTM, CDR2 ANQGSEA. CDR3 DNA: TGCAGCGTTGTAAGTCTGGGGGCCGGCGAAAAACTGTTTTTT. Amino acid sequence: CSVVSLGAGEKLFF.

This clonotype has a count of ten or more. The chain has TRBV7-8 and TRBJ2-1, with 8 nucleotides matching TRBD1. This CDR3 region has 16 residues. The germline V gene has CDR1 SGHVS and CDR2 FQNEAQ. With V trimmed by 2 bases and J by 4 bases, 7 bases remained unmatched. Here the CDR3 DNA reads TGTGCCAGCAGCTTATCAGGGGGCGTCTTGTACAATGAGCAGTTCTTC. Protein sequence: CASSLSGGVLYNEQFF. The full variable domain, rest sourced from reference TRBV7-8 and TRBJ2-1, is GAGVSQSPRYKVAKRGQDVALRCDPISGHVSLFWYQQALGQGPEFLTYFQNEAQLDKSGLPSDRFFAERPEGSVSTLKIQRTQQEDSAVYLCASSLSGGVLYNEQFFGPGTRLTVL.

The chain joins TRBV7-8 to TRBJ2-3, with 10 bases identical to TRBD2. This CDR3 is 16 amino acids long. V trimming: 1 base; J trimming: 4 bases; junction bases outside the gene matches: 5. The germline V gene encodes CDR1 SGHVS and CDR2 FQNEAQ. CDR3 sequence (DNA): TGTGCCAGCAGCTTAGGGTCTAGCGGGAGCGCAGATACGCAGTATTTT. Protein sequence: CASSLGSSGSADTQYF.

V usage is TRBV20-1 and J usage is TRBJ1-1; no clear D gene. Trimming took 6 bases from V and 6 from J, leaving 14 bases between them. This CDR3 region has 12 residues. The germline V gene has CDR1 DFQATT and CDR2 SNEGSKA (reference sequence). The CDR3, as DNA: TGCAGTGCCTCTACCGGGCAGGCTGAAGCTTTCTTT. Amino acid sequence: CSASTGQAEAFF.

This clonotype occurred many times. The chain links TRBV4-2 to TRBJ2-1; TRBD2 aligns across 7 bases. Per germline, CDR1 LGHNA and CDR2 YNFKEQ. V lost 0 bases to trimming and J lost 7 bases; unmatched junction nucleotides: 3. This CDR3 is 14 amino acids long. Here the CDR3 reads CASSQDLADNEQFF. CDR3 DNA sequence: TGTGCCAGCAGCCAAGACCTAGCGGATAATGAGCAGTTCTTC.